A single sample is the source of the 5 T cell receptor beta chains below, sequenced in a study of blood T cell repertoires in COVID-19. Sequencing used immunoSEQ multiplex PCR; TCRdb keeps in-frame clones, though not all of them. This table has approximately 270,000 clones, 75% to 90% appearing once. Sample: peripheral blood. The receptor source for this set is a man aged 50-60 years with acute or convalescent COVID-19.

The V call is TRBV3-1 (or the pseudogene TRBV3-2), the J call TRBJ1-2; D might be TRBD1 (5 bases). The CDR3 runs 14 residues. V was clipped by 1 base and J by 7 bases, with 13 bases between them. Germline CDR1 and CDR2: LGHDT and YNNKEL (reference sequence). CDR3 coding DNA: TGTGCCAGCAGCCAAGCGGGCAGGGAAAGTGGCTACACCTTC. Protein: CASSQAGRESGYTF.

This clone was seen a few times. The chain joins TRBV29-1 to TRBJ1-5; 11 nucleotides agree with TRBD1. Germline V lookup: CDR1 SQVTM, CDR2 ANQGSEA. The CDR3 loop spans 12 amino acids. CDR3 nucleotides: TGCAGAAGGACAGGGGGCTGTCAGCCCCAGCATTTT. It is translated as CRRTGGCQPQHF.

The chain carries TRBV5-1 and TRBJ2-1; TRBD2 aligns across 13 bases. Unmatched junction bases numbered 6, after V lost 0 bases and J lost 6 bases. The CDR3 extends over 17 amino acids. Germline values: CDR1 SGHRS, CDR2 YFSETQ. CDR3 residues: CASSLGTGLAGANEQFF. Here the CDR3 DNA reads TGCGCCAGCAGCTTGGGAACCGGACTAGCGGGGGCCAATGAGCAGTTCTTC.

J is TRBJ2-3 and V is TRBV7-9, with 7 bases aligning to TRBD1. This CDR3 is 15 amino acids long. V was pared by 6 bases and J by 0 bases, with 6 bases of the junction left unmatched. CDR1 and CDR2 (germline): SEHNR, FQNEAQ (reference sequence). This CDR3 reads CASSRATGSTDTQYF. The DNA for the CDR3 is TGTGCCAGCAGTCGCGCGACAGGGAGCACAGATACGCAGTATTTT.

The genes are TRBV6-1 and TRBJ1-5; D gene unclear. Germline assignment: CDR1 MNHNS and CDR2 SASEGT. Trimming stripped 0 bases from V and 0 bases from J, with 9 bases between. The CDR3 runs 16 residues. The CDR3 sequence is CASSEATFYSNQPQHF. As DNA, the CDR3 is TGTGCCAGCAGTGAAGCAACTTTTTATAGCAATCAGCCCCAGCATTTT.